The sequence of this T cell receptor beta chain was determined in a study of blood T cell repertoires in COVID-19. Study information: Sources were T cells, B-cell-depleted T cells, or PBMCs; the material itself was cDNA or gDNA.

Germline lookup yields CDR1 MNHEY and CDR2 SVGAGI. CDR3 length: 13 amino acids. With 2 bases removed from V and 9 bases from J, the gap between germline ends came to 11 bases. Seattle patient enrollment occurred during active infection, with longitudinal follow-up thereafter. Study processing details: Using reference gene primer amplification, nucleated cell counts were estimated. Assay used: immunoSEQ multiplex PCR; TCRdb lists only in-frame clones, some missing. V and J calls and clone size follow that table, whereas D and trimming were derived from the DNA. Of over 450,000 clones in the sample, about 89% were seen once.

The sequenced material came from peripheral blood. This sequence originates from a woman aged 45-65 years with COVID-19, enrolled during active disease. This chain uses TRBV6-5 with TRBJ2-1, with a weak D call TRBD1 (5 bases). CDR3 in amino acids: CASSYKGASEQFF. In DNA form, the CDR3 reads TGTGCCAGCAGTTACAAAGGGGCGAGTGAGCAGTTCTTC.